A selection of T cell receptor beta chains follows, all from one sample in a study of PD-1 blockade in classical Hodgkin lymphoma. Sequenced by immunoSEQ multiplex PCR; TCRdb stores in-frame clones only, minus some. The table records fewer than 50,000 clones, approximately 78% of them present only once. Source: peripheral blood mononuclear cells (PBMCs), taken before the fourth cycle of nivolumab. The receptors were sampled from a human donor with classical Hodgkin lymphoma. The CDR3 runs from the conserved cysteine through the conserved F or W. The order of the fields is clone size, CDR3 length, V gene, J gene, D gene, CDR3 protein, CDR3 DNA. A D gene is named only where the DNA matches it firmly. Only some rows state a clone size, as once, few, many or a class for expanded clones.

abundance: once; len: 13; v_gene: TRBV5-4; j_gene: TRBJ1-2; d_gene: TRBD1; CDR3aa: CASSPAGGYGYTF; CDR3nt: TGTGCCAGCAGCCCGGCAGGGGGCTATGGCTACACCTTC
abundance: -; len: 15; v_gene: TRBV19; j_gene: TRBJ2-7; d_gene: TRBD2; CDR3aa: CASSPLAGDSYEQYF; CDR3nt: TGTGCCAGTAGTCCCCTAGCGGGGGACTCCTACGAGCAGTACTTC
abundance: -; len: 15; v_gene: TRBV5-1; j_gene: TRBJ1-1; d_gene: TRBD1; CDR3aa: CASSERTGDETEAFF; CDR3nt: TGCGCCAGCAGCGAGAGGACAGGGGATGAAACTGAAGCTTTCTTT
abundance: -; len: 18; v_gene: TRBV19; j_gene: TRBJ1-6; d_gene: TRBD1; CDR3aa: CASSTKPYRGTYNSPLHF; CDR3nt: TGTGCCAGTAGTACCAAACCCTACAGGGGAACCTATAATTCACCCCTCCACTTT
abundance: -; len: 15; v_gene: TRBV4-1; j_gene: TRBJ1-1; d_gene: TRBD1; CDR3aa: CASSLEDRENTEAFF; CDR3nt: TGCGCCAGCAGCCTTGAGGACAGGGAGAACACTGAAGCTTTCTTT
abundance: -; len: 15; v_gene: TRBV5-1; j_gene: TRBJ2-7; d_gene: TRBD1; CDR3aa: CASSRGQDVSYEQYF; CDR3nt: TGCGCCAGCAGCCGGGGACAGGACGTCTCCTACGAGCAGTACTTC
abundance: once; len: 14; v_gene: TRBV7-6; j_gene: TRBJ2-1; d_gene: TRBD2; CDR3aa: CASSLNGGASEQFF; CDR3nt: TGTGCCAGCAGCCTAAACGGGGGGGCGAGTGAGCAGTTCTTC
abundance: few; len: 15; v_gene: TRBV5-1; j_gene: TRBJ1-2; d_gene: -; CDR3aa: CASSSAVGQNYGYTF; CDR3nt: TGCGCCAGCAGCTCAGCAGTTGGGCAGAACTATGGCTACACCTTC
abundance: -; len: 14; v_gene: TRBV11-3; j_gene: TRBJ1-2; d_gene: -; CDR3aa: CASSPGDRRGGYTF; CDR3nt: TGTGCCAGCAGCCCAGGGGACCGAAGGGGGGGCTACACCTTC
abundance: -; len: 15; v_gene: TRBV6-1; j_gene: TRBJ2-2; d_gene: TRBD1; CDR3aa: CASRNGQGSAGELFF; CDR3nt: TGTGCCAGCAGGAATGGACAGGGATCGGCCGGGGAGCTGTTTTTT
abundance: -; len: 12; v_gene: TRBV28; j_gene: TRBJ2-7; d_gene: -; CDR3aa: CASSSTSYEQYF; CDR3nt: TGTGCCAGCAGTAGCACTTCCTACGAGCAGTACTTC
abundance: few; len: 14; v_gene: TRBV15; j_gene: TRBJ1-1; d_gene: -; CDR3aa: CATRAGRTATEAFF; CDR3nt: TGTGCCACCAGGGCCGGACGTACTGCCACTGAAGCTTTCTTT
abundance: -; len: 18; v_gene: TRBV5-4; j_gene: TRBJ1-2; d_gene: -; CDR3aa: CASSLGEAWKFSNYGYTF; CDR3nt: TGTGCCAGCAGCTTGGGTGAGGCCTGGAAGTTTTCTAACTATGGCTACACCTTC
abundance: -; len: 18; v_gene: TRBV19; j_gene: TRBJ2-1; d_gene: TRBD2; CDR3aa: CASSQGLAGARTYNEQFF; CDR3nt: TGTGCCAGTAGTCAGGGGCTAGCGGGGGCCCGAACCTACAATGAGCAGTTCTTC
abundance: -; len: 13; v_gene: TRBV7-9; j_gene: TRBJ1-6; d_gene: -; CDR3aa: CASSLEEESPLHF; CDR3nt: TGTGCCAGCAGCTTAGAGGAGGAATCACCCCTCCACTTT
abundance: -; len: 14; v_gene: TRBV6-1; j_gene: TRBJ2-5; d_gene: -; CDR3aa: CASSRPGNQETQYF; CDR3nt: TGTGCCAGCAGCCGGCCAGGGAATCAAGAGACCCAGTACTTC
abundance: -; len: 15; v_gene: TRBV7-9; j_gene: TRBJ1-1; d_gene: -; CDR3aa: CASSLADRMNTEAFF; CDR3nt: TGTGCCAGCAGCTTAGCGGACCGTATGAACACTGAAGCTTTCTTT
abundance: once; len: 12; v_gene: TRBV7-2; j_gene: TRBJ1-5; d_gene: -; CDR3aa: CASSSQAQPQHF; CDR3nt: TGTGCCAGCAGCAGCCAAGCTCAGCCCCAGCATTTT
abundance: -; len: 14; v_gene: TRBV29-1; j_gene: TRBJ2-3; d_gene: TRBD1; CDR3aa: CSASGGSSTDTQYF; CDR3nt: TGCAGCGCCTCAGGGGGCTCGAGCACAGATACGCAGTATTTT
abundance: -; len: 16; v_gene: TRBV27; j_gene: TRBJ1-6; d_gene: -; CDR3aa: CASSSTAGIGGLPLHF; CDR3nt: TGTGCCAGCAGTTCCACTGCAGGGATAGGAGGTTTACCCCTCCACTTT
abundance: -; len: 12; v_gene: TRBV30; j_gene: TRBJ1-2; d_gene: TRBD1; CDR3aa: CAWSRGRRGYTF; CDR3nt: TGTGCCTGGAGCAGGGGGCGGCGTGGCTACACCTTC
abundance: -; len: 14; v_gene: TRBV9; j_gene: TRBJ2-5; d_gene: -; CDR3aa: CASSVDTYEETQYF; CDR3nt: TGTGCCAGCAGCGTAGATACTTATGAAGAGACCCAGTACTTC
abundance: once; len: 15; v_gene: TRBV5-1; j_gene: TRBJ2-6; d_gene: -; CDR3aa: CASSSVGAGANVLTF; CDR3nt: TGCGCCAGCAGCTCGGTGGGGGCCGGGGCCAACGTCCTGACTTTC
abundance: -; len: 13; v_gene: TRBV6-5; j_gene: TRBJ1-3; d_gene: -; CDR3aa: CASRRDSGNTIYF; CDR3nt: TGTGCCAGCAGACGGGATTCTGGAAACACCATATATTTT
abundance: -; len: 13; v_gene: TRBV19; j_gene: TRBJ2-5; d_gene: -; CDR3aa: CASTSSSPETQYF; CDR3nt: TGTGCCAGTACCTCCTCGAGTCCAGAGACCCAGTACTTC
abundance: -; len: 13; v_gene: TRBV27; j_gene: TRBJ2-3; d_gene: -; CDR3aa: CASSLSGLHTQYF; CDR3nt: TGTGCCAGCAGTTTATCCGGGCTCCATACGCAGTATTTT